This T cell receptor (beta chain) was sequenced during a study of PD-1 blockade in classical Hodgkin lymphoma. Regarding the study as a whole: The study found that TCR diversity rose significantly by C4D1 in CD4+ but not CD8+ cells.

The CDR3 has 15 residues. The J segment lost 6 bases and the V segment lost 4 bases, leaving 7 bases of the junction unmatched. The germline gives CDR1 SGHTA, CDR2 FQGNSA. This clone was picked up a small number of times. Its antigen is as yet unknown. Profiling relied on immunoSEQ multiplex PCR, and the TCRdb table lists in-frame clones only, not all of them. The sample yields 35,000 to 45,000 clones, about 70% seen once. Each of the patients experienced relapse following autologous stem cell transplantation, and their brentuximab vedotin exposure differed. Complete response, partial response or progressive disease constituted the best responses recorded.

This specimen consisted of peripheral blood mononuclear cells (PBMCs), obtained before the second cycle of nivolumab. The V call is TRBV7-2, the J call TRBJ2-1; TRBD2 aligns across 9 bases. The TCR comes from a human donor with classical Hodgkin lymphoma. The CDR3 protein is CASSYTASGINEQFF. The CDR3 DNA follows: TGTGCCAGCAGCTATACGGCTAGCGGGATCAATGAGCAGTTCTTC.